Here is one TCR beta chain with its context. The antigen is undetermined. This entry comes from a study of cytomegalovirus exposure and HLA in healthy donors. Study as a whole: Falling in the Caucasian-associated ancestry cluster were about four fifths of a few hundred genotyped donors.

The PCR was carried out with 60 Vbeta primers and 13 Jbeta primers. Sequencing was performed with immunoSEQ multiplex PCR; in TCRdb, only in-frame clones are kept and a portion is missing. This sample has around 150,000 clones, with 70% to 90% found just once. Findings of the study overall: Common viral pathogens were later found to be apparently linked to several of the most significant clusters.

V gave up 7 bases and J gave up 4 bases; unmatched junction bases: 13. CDR3 length: 17 residues. Germline assignment: CDR1 SGHTA and CDR2 FQGNSA. The J gene is TRBJ1-2, the V gene TRBV7-2, with 12 bases matching TRBD1. This sequence was found in a young man in good health and CMV-seropositive. Sequencing was done on a sample of PBMCs. The CDR3 protein is CASIHNRDRGRGYGYTF. The CDR3 region has the DNA TGTGCCAGCATACATAACCGGGACAGGGGGCGTGGCTATGGCTACACCTTC.